Below are 27 T cell receptor beta chains sequenced from a single sample in a study of T-cell reconstitution after alpha-beta-depleted transplantation in children (dated by TCRdb to about 2016). Library prep was done by PCR. Sequencing was carried out with an Illumina HiSeq 2500. To normalize quantification of the TCRbeta repertoire, the TCR libraries were built with molecular barcoding that relied on unique molecular identifiers. TCRdb reprocessed the public reads (quality trimming at Q25 with fastp, clone calling with MiXCR) and kept in-frame beta chains. When rows share a CDR3 protein, they turn into one entry using the most common DNA and genes. Present in this sample are some 490,000 distinct CDR3 sequences, approximately 12% of which were seen just once. The ten largest clones take up about 5% of the sample. The sample here was PBMCs from the stem cell graft donor, taken from the stem cell graft. These receptors originate from a human donor who donated a stem cell graft to a child with combined immunodeficiency.

The chain links TRBV6-2 or TRBV6-3 to TRBJ1-6, with D maybe TRBD1 (6 bases). There are 16 residues in the CDR3. Germline V gene data show CDR1 as MNHEY and CDR2 as SVGEGT. The V end was cut by 0 bases, the J end by 7 bases, with 13 bases between. The CDR3 DNA is TGTGCCAGCAGTTACTCGGTCGGGGGCCAAAATTCACCCCTCCACTTT. It codes for CASSYSVGGQNSPLHF.

The chain carries TRBV30 and TRBJ2-1; D tentatively fits TRBD1 or TRBD2 (6 bases each). The V gene's germline CDR1 is GTSNPN and CDR2 SVGIG (reference sequence). V lost 4 bases to trimming and J lost 0 bases, with 22 bases between them. This CDR3 spans 18 amino acids. This CDR3 reads CAWTGGAGQTSSYNEQFF. The CDR3 DNA follows: TGTGCCTGGACGGGCGGTGCGGGACAAACCAGCTCCTACAATGAGCAGTTCTTC.

This clonotype showed up just a few times. This chain connects TRBV27 to TRBJ1-5; D might be TRBD1 (5 bases). V lost 6 bases to trimming and J lost 2 bases, with 11 bases between them. Per germline, CDR1 MNHEY and CDR2 SMNVEV (reference sequence). The CDR3 is 14 residues long. CDR3: CASRRGRGNQPQHF. CDR3 bases: TGTGCCAGCAGACGGGGACGGGGCAATCAGCCCCAGCATTTT.

The chain joins TRBV10-2 to TRBJ2-5; tentatively, D is TRBD2 (6 bases). Trimming shortened V by 5 bases and J by 5 bases, and 12 bases separated the two germline ends. CDR1 is WSHSY, CDR2 SAAADI, per germline. This CDR3 is built from 13 residues. CDR3 coding DNA: TGCGCCAGCAGTACCGGGAGAAAGGAGACCCAGTACTTC. Protein: CASSTGRKETQYF.

The V call is TRBV7-2, the J call TRBJ1-2; the D gene is possibly TRBD1 (6 bases). The CDR3 is 15 amino acids. Trimming took 5 bases from V and 6 from J, leaving 19 bases between them. Per germline, CDR1 SGHTA and CDR2 FQGNSA. The CDR3 sequence is CASSRRGLRENGYTF. The CDR3 nucleotides read TGTGCCAGCAGCCGCAGGGGCCTTCGGGAAAATGGCTACACCTTC.

The table lists this clonotype with a few counts. This rearrangement joins TRBV7-2 to TRBJ2-5; tentative D call: TRBD1 (5 bases). The CDR3 has 16 residues. CDR1 and CDR2 (germline): SGHTA, FQGNSA. The V and J ends lost 0 bases and 5 bases respectively, with 16 bases between them. CDR3 sequence (DNA): TGTGCCAGCAGCTTAGCTTACAACAGGAAGGTGGAGACCCAGTACTTC. Translating gives CASSLAYNRKVETQYF.

This clonotype occurred a few times. V is TRBV27 and J is TRBJ2-3; D call uncertain. The CDR3 is 15 residues long. CDR1 is MNHEY, CDR2 SMNVEV, per germline (reference sequence). Trimming took 6 bases from V and 0 from J, leaving 13 bases between them. The CDR3 sequence is CASRQPRTSTDTQYF. CDR3 coding DNA: TGTGCCAGCAGACAACCACGGACCAGCACAGATACGCAGTATTTT.

This sequence joins TRBV5-1 and TRBJ2-7, with D unresolved. V lost 4 bases and J 4 bases, leaving 9 bases between the germline ends. Germline lookup yields CDR1 SGHRS and CDR2 YFSETQ. The CDR3 length is 12 residues. CDR3 amino acids: CASSPHQYEQYF. Written as DNA, the CDR3 is TGCGCCAGCAGCCCTCATCAATACGAGCAGTACTTC.

The CDR3 coding sequence is TGCAGTGCCCTAACGACGCACACCGGGGAGCTGTTTTTT. As protein: CSALTTHTGELFF. J is TRBJ2-2 and V is TRBV20-1, with D unclear. Germline lookup yields CDR1 DFQATT and CDR2 SNEGSKA (reference sequence). The length of the CDR3 is 13 residues. V was pared by 6 bases and J by 3 bases, with 11 bases between.

V and J are TRBV11-2 and TRBJ1-1; the match to TRBD1 covers 12 bases. This CDR3 is built from 14 residues. V lost 6 bases, J lost 6 bases, and 5 bases stayed unmatched. Germline assignment: CDR1 SGHAT and CDR2 FQNNGV. Written as DNA, the CDR3 is TGTGCCAGCAGTTTTGGGACAGGGGGCTCTGAAGCTTTCTTT. This encodes CASSFGTGGSEAFF.

The chain carries TRBV28 and TRBJ2-2; D may match TRBD1 or TRBD2 (5 bases each). V gave up 5 bases and J gave up 5 bases, with 12 bases separating them. Germline V lookup: CDR1 MDHEN, CDR2 SYDVKM. CDR3 length: 14 amino acids. Here the CDR3 reads CASSPRGLTGELFF. CDR3 DNA: TGTGCCAGCAGTCCCCGGGGCCTTACCGGGGAGCTGTTTTTT.

This clonotype was detected a few times. J is TRBJ2-1 and V is TRBV9; 12 bases map to TRBD2. The V gene end was trimmed by 0 bases and the J gene end by 8 bases; junction bases not matched to a gene: 12. Germline lookup yields CDR1 SGDLS and CDR2 YYNGEE. The CDR3 consists of 18 residues. CDR3 region: CASSVAISRLAGEDEQFF. The DNA of the CDR3 is TGTGCCAGCAGCGTAGCTATAAGTAGACTAGCGGGAGAGGATGAGCAGTTCTTC.

This chain links TRBV19 with TRBJ1-1; no definite D call. Germline values: CDR1 LNHDA, CDR2 SQIVND (reference sequence). V was clipped by 8 bases and J by 3 bases, with 16 bases between them. CDR3 length: 14 residues. CDR3 amino acids: CASYSYGRDTEAFF. The CDR3 coding sequence is TGTGCCAGTTACTCCTACGGGCGGGACACTGAAGCTTTCTTT.

This clonotype was seen at least ten times. This chain links TRBV6-5 with TRBJ2-7; unclear D gene. Germline CDR1 MNHEY, CDR2 SVGAGI. V was cut by 3 bases and J by 6 bases, with 24 bases left in between. This CDR3 spans 17 amino acids. The CDR3 region has the DNA TGTGCCAGCAGTTATGGGTGGTTTGGCGGCCACTCGGGCGAGCAGTACTTC. Its protein product is CASSYGWFGGHSGEQYF.

This clonotype has only a few counts. The gene calls are TRBV7-3 and TRBJ2-1; D might be TRBD2 (6 bases). Trimming took 4 bases from V and 0 from J, leaving 13 bases between them. This CDR3 has 16 amino acids. The germline V gene encodes CDR1 SGHTA and CDR2 FQGTGA. Here the CDR3 reads CASSSSARASYNEQFF. CDR3 coding DNA: TGTGCCAGCAGCTCTAGCGCCCGGGCCTCCTACAATGAGCAGTTCTTC.

V and J are TRBV9 and TRBJ2-5; TRBD2 agrees at 9 bases. Germline V gene data show CDR1 as SGDLS and CDR2 as YYNGEE. This CDR3 is built from 17 residues. J lost 1 base, V lost 0 bases, and 7 bases had no gene match. The CDR3, as DNA: TGTGCCAGCAGCGTAGCCGGTAGCGGGGGCCCCCAAGAGACCCAGTACTTC. It specifies CASSVAGSGGPQETQYF.

Only a few counts were recorded for this clonotype. The V call is TRBV7-9, the J call TRBJ1-2; 8 bases match TRBD1. After removal of 3 bases from V and 2 bases from J, the junction contained 5 bases not matched to a gene. Germline CDR1 is SEHNR and CDR2 is FQNEAQ (reference sequence). The CDR3 sequence is 15 residues long. The CDR3 loop reads CASSLTDRANYGYTF. For the CDR3, the DNA is TGTGCCAGCAGCTTGACGGACAGGGCGAACTATGGCTACACCTTC.

This clonotype showed up many times. V and J are TRBV12-3 or TRBV12-4 and TRBJ2-1; a possible D gene is TRBD1 (5 bases). The CDR3 spans 13 residues. The V end was cut by 0 bases, the J end by 10 bases, with 10 bases between. CDR3 amino acids: CASSLAPGHEQFF. The CDR3 coding sequence is TGTGCCAGCAGTTTAGCCCCTGGACACGAGCAGTTCTTC.

This clonotype was observed a few times. The chain joins TRBV5-1 to TRBJ2-2; TRBD2 agrees at 11 bases. CDR1 and CDR2 (germline): SGHRS, YFSETQ. The CDR3 loop spans 17 amino acids. The ends lost 4 bases at V and 4 bases at J; junction bases unmatched: 9. CDR3 coding DNA: TGCGCCAGCAGCCCATCGACTAGCGGGATCTTCACCGGGGAGCTGTTTTTT. It encodes CASSPSTSGIFTGELFF.

This clonotype was observed a few times. V and J are TRBV6-1 and TRBJ2-7; D unclear. Trimming took off 5 bases at V and 4 bases at J, with 12 bases between the two ends. The germline gives CDR1 MNHNS, CDR2 SASEGT. The CDR3 is 13 residues long. CDR3 sequence: CASSISGRYEQYF. The CDR3 bases are TGTGCCAGCAGTATCTCTGGACGATACGAGCAGTACTTC.

The chain is built from TRBV5-1 and TRBJ2-1; 10 bases agree with TRBD1. V lost 5 bases to trimming and J lost 2 bases; unmatched junction nucleotides: 10. This CDR3 is built from 17 residues. Germline V gene sequence: CDR1 SGHRS, CDR2 YFSETQ. The CDR3 reads CASRAVTGTGAYNEQFF. The CDR3 coding sequence is TGCGCCAGCAGAGCCGTTACCGGGACAGGGGCCTACAATGAGCAGTTCTTC. Variable domain in full (rest from reference TRBV5-1 and TRBJ2-1): KAGVTQTPRYLIKTRGQQVTLSCSPISGHRSVSWYQQTPGQGLQFLFEYFSETQRNKGNFPGRFSGRQFSNSRSEMNVSTLELGDSALYLCASRAVTGTGAYNEQFFGPGTRLTVL.

This clonotype was counted a few times. This sequence joins TRBV12-3 or TRBV12-4 and TRBJ2-7; 9 bases are shared with TRBD1. The CDR3 loop spans 14 amino acids. V dropped 3 bases and J dropped 4; count of bases not matched to a gene: 4. This chain's CDR3 is CASSFGTGRYEQYF. As DNA, the CDR3 is TGTGCCAGCAGTTTTGGGACAGGGAGGTACGAGCAGTACTTC.

This clonotype was counted only a few times. The gene calls are TRBV5-1 and TRBJ2-7; D is possibly TRBD1 (6 bases). This CDR3 is built from 17 residues. Trimming cost V 2 bases and J 2 bases, with 20 bases left between them. In germline, CDR1 is SGHRS, CDR2 YFSETQ. The CDR3 nucleotides are TGCGCCAGCAGCTTTCAGGATCTAAATAAGGGGGCCTACGAGCAGTACTTC. This codes for CASSFQDLNKGAYEQYF. The entire variable domain, with the rest obtained from reference TRBV5-1 and TRBJ2-7, is as follows: KAGVTQTPRYLIKTRGQQVTLSCSPISGHRSVSWYQQTPGQGLQFLFEYFSETQRNKGNFPGRFSGRQFSNSRSEMNVSTLELGDSALYLCASSFQDLNKGAYEQYFGPGTRLTVT.

A few counts support this clonotype. CDR3 residues: CASSLRQGADTQYF. The CDR3 DNA sequence: TGTGCCAGCAGCTTAAGGCAGGGCGCAGATACGCAGTATTTT. The chain employs TRBV7-2 and TRBJ2-3, with D possibly being TRBD1 (5 bases). Trimming removed 2 bases at V and 4 bases at J, with 10 bases between. Germline CDR1 is SGHTA and CDR2 is FQGNSA. The CDR3 covers 14 residues.

The table lists this clonotype with many counts. The chain links TRBV7-8 to TRBJ2-1; 10 bases match TRBD1. V lost 5 bases, J lost 4 bases, and 5 bases stayed unmatched. Germline V gives CDR1 SGHVS, CDR2 FQNEAQ. This CDR3 is built from 15 residues. The CDR3 DNA reads TGTGCCAGCAGCACGGACAGGGGGGTTTACAATGAGCAGTTCTTC. Amino acids: CASSTDRGVYNEQFF.

This clonotype was picked up a small number of times. This chain connects TRBV20-1 to TRBJ2-1, with TRBD1 matching over 9 bases. Per the germline V gene, CDR1 is DFQATT and CDR2 is SNEGSKA (reference sequence). V shed 2 bases, J shed 3 bases, and the junction held 5 bases outside the gene matches. The CDR3 is made up of 15 amino acids. The CDR3 loop is CSARTGTGFYNEQFF. The CDR3 DNA is TGCAGTGCTAGAACCGGGACAGGGTTCTACAATGAGCAGTTCTTC.

In this sample, this clonotype turned up a few times. The rearrangement links TRBV29-1 to TRBJ1-3; D is perhaps TRBD1 (5 bases). The CDR3 loop spans 15 amino acids. Germline values: CDR1 SQVTM, CDR2 ANQGSEA. V was cut by 1 base and J by 0 bases, with 10 bases left in between. CDR3 loop: CSVEGVGGSGNTIYF. The CDR3 DNA reads TGCAGCGTTGAAGGGGTTGGGGGCTCTGGAAACACCATATATTTT.